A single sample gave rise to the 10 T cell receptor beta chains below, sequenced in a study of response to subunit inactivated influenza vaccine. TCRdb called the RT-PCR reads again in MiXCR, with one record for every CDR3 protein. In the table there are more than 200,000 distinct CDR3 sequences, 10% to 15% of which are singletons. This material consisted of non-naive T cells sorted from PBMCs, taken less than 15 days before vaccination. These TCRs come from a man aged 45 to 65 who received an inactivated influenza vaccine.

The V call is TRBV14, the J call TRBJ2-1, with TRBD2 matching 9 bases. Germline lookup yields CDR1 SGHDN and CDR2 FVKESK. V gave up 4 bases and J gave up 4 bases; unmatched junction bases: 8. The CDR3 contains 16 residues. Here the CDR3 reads CASSLKSGRWYNEQFF. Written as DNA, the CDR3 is TGTGCCAGCAGCCTCAAAAGCGGGAGGTGGTACAATGAGCAGTTCTTC.

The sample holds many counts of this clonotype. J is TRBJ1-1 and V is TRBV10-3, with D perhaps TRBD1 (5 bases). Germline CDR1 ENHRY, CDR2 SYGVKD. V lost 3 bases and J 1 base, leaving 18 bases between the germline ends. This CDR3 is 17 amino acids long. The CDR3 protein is CAISEFQRGLGNTEAFF. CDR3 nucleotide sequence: TGTGCCATCAGTGAATTTCAAAGGGGTCTCGGGAACACTGAAGCTTTCTTT.

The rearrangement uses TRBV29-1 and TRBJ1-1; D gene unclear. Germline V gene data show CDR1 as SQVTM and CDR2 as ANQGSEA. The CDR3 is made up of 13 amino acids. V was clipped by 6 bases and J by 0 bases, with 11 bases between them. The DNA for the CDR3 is TGCAGCGTCGCTTCACCTGTGAACACTGAAGCTTTCTTT. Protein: CSVASPVNTEAFF.

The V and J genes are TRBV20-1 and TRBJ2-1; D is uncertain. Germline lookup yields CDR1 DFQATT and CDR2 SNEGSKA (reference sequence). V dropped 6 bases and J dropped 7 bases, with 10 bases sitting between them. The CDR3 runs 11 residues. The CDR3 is CSATPRNEQFF. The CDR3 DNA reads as TGCAGTGCGACGCCTAGGAATGAGCAGTTCTTC.

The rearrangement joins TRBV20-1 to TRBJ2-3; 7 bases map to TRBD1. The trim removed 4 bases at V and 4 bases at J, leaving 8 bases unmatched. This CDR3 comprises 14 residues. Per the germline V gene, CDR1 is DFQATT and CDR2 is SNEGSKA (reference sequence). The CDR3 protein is CSAIEQGRADTQYF. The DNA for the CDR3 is TGCAGTGCTATAGAACAGGGGAGAGCAGATACGCAGTATTTT.

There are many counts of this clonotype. CDR3 protein: CAVGRSSYEQYF. The CDR3 DNA is TGTGCCGTCGGACGGAGCTCCTACGAGCAGTACTTC. This chain joins TRBV6-1 and TRBJ2-7, with D unclear. Looked up from germline, CDR1 is MNHNS and CDR2 is SASEGT. Trimming took 11 bases from V and 0 from J, leaving 11 bases between them. This CDR3 comprises 12 residues.

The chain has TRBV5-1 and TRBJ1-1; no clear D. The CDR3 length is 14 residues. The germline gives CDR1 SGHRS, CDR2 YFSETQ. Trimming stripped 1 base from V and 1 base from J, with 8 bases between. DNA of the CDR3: TGCGCCAGCAGCTTGCGGAGTGCGAACACTGAAGCTTTCTTT. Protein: CASSLRSANTEAFF.

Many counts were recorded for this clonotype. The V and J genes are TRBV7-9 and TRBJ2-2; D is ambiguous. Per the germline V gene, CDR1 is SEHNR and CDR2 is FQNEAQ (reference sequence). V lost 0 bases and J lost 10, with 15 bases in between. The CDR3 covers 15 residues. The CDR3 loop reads CASSLARGNLEELFF. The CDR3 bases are TGTGCCAGCAGCTTAGCGCGAGGAAACTTGGAGGAGCTGTTTTTT.

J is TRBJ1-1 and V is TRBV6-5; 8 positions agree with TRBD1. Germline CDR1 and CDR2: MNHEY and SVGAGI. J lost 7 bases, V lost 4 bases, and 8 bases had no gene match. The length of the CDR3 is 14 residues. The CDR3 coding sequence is TGTGCCAGCAGTTCCGGACAGGGATTTATTGAAGCTTTCTTT. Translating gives CASSSGQGFIEAFF.

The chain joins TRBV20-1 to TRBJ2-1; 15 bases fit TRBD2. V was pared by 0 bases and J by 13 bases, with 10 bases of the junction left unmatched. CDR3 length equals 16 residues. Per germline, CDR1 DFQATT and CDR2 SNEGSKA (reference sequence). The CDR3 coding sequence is TGCAGTGCTAGAGACTATGGGACTAGCGGGGGGAGGGGACAGTTCTTC. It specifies CSARDYGTSGGRGQFF.